This entry concerns a single TCR beta chain. This table comes from immunoSEQ multiplex PCR, and its TCRdb copy is limited to in-frame clones, with some not included. The sample lists some 170,000 clones; roughly 86% were seen once. V lost 0 bases and J lost 2, with 12 bases in between. CDR3 length equals 16 residues. The V gene's germline CDR1 is MNHEY and CDR2 SVGAGI. This sample is part of a study of cytomegalovirus exposure and HLA in healthy donors. Source material: PBMCs. This rearrangement joins TRBV6-5 to TRBJ2-3, with D possibly matching TRBD1 (5 bases). This TCR derives from a man younger than 35 in good health and CMV-seropositive. The CDR3 sequence: CASSYSSGADTDTQYF. CDR3 nucleotides: TGTGCCAGCAGTTACTCGAGTGGGGCTGACACAGATACGCAGTATTTT.